This T cell receptor beta chain stems from a study of cytomegalovirus exposure and HLA in healthy donors. There are a few counts of this clone. There are 16 residues in the CDR3. V gave up 2 bases and J gave up 9 bases, with 17 bases separating them. CDR1 is MGHRA, CDR2 YSYEKL, per germline. Libraries were prepared by immunoSEQ multiplex PCR; TCRdb keeps only in-frame clonotypes and omits some of them. The sample carries some 130,000 clones, 89% recorded once. Sequenced input: PBMCs. The rearrangement joins TRBV4-1 to TRBJ1-6; unclear D gene. This receptor was identified in a woman aged 18-30 years in good health and CMV-seronegative. The CDR3 region is CASSQPTEGPGSPLHF. CDR3 DNA sequence: TGCGCCAGCAGCCAACCCACCGAGGGTCCTGGTTCACCCCTCCACTTT.